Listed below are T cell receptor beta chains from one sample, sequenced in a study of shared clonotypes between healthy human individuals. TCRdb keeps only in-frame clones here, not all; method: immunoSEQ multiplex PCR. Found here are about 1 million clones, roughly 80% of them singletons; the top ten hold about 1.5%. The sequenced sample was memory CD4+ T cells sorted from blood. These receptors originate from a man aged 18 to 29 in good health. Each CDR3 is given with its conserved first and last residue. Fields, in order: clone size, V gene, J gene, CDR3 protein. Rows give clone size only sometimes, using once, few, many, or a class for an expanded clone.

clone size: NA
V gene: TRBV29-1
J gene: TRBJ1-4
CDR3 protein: CSVKPTGKDERLFF

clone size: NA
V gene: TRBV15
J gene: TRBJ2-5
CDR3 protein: CATSRDAGGYQETQYF

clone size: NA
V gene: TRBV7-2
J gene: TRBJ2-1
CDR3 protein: CASSLGESGGRLGEQFF

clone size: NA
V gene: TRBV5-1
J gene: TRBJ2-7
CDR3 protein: CASSFTSGTEQYF

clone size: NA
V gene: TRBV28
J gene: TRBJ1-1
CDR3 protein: CASSDTGTQAAFF

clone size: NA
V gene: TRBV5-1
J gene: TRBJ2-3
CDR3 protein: CASSLEATEADTQYF

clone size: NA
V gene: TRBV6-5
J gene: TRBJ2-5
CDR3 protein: CASRASGGAQETQYF

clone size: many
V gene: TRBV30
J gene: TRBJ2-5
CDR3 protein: CAWSHLPGRGKETQYF

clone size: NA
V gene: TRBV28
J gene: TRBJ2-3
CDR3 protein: CASSSHSGGPDTQYF

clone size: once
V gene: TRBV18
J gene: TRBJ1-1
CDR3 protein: CASSPVDENTEAFF

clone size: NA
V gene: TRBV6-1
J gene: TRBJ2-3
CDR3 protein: CASSEAQTGGLGTQYF

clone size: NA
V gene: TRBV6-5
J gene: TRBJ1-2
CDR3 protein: CASRPTGGILGYTF

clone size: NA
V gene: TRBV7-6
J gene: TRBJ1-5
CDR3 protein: CASSSLGRACNQPQHF

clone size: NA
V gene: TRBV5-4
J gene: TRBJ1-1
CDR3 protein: CASSGTSRQGFTEAFF

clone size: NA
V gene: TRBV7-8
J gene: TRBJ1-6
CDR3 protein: CASSTGSITSSYNSPLHF

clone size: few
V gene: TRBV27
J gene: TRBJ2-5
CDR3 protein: CASSYSGRAQETQYF

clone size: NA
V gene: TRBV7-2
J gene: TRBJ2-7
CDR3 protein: CATKVGDSYEQYF

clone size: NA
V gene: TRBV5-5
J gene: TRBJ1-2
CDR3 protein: CASSFQQGSNYGYTF

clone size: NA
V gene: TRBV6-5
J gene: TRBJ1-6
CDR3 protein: CASSLLQGAGSPLHF

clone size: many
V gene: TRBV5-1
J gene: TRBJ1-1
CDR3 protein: CASTASGTSNTEAFF

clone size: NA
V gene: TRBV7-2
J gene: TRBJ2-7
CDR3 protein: CASRAGTKSEQYF

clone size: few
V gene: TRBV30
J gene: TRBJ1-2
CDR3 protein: CAWSAGTASYGYTF

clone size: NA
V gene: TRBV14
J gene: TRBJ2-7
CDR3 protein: CASRASGRGEQYF

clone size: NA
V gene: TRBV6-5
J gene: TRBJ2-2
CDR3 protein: CASSLLAGTNTGELFF

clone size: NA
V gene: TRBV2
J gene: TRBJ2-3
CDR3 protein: CASSALTGQGDTQYF

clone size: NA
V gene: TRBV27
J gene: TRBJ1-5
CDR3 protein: CASSLMGGNQPQHF

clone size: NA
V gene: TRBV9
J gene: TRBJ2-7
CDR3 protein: CASSPGVNEQYF

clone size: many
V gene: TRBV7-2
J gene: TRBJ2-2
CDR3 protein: CASSSDGTNPTGELFF

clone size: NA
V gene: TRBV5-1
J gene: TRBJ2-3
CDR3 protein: CASSLGTSGRRHRDTQYF

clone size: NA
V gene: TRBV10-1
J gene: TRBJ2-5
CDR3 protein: CASSSSSGRETQYF

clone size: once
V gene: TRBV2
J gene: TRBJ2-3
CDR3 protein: CASSVLAVPDTQYF